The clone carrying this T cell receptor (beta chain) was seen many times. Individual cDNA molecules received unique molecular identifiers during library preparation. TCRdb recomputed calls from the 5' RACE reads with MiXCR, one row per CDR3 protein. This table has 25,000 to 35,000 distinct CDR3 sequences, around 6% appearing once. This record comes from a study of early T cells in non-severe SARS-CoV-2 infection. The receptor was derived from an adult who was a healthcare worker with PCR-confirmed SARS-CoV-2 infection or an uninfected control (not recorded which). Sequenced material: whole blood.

CDR3 sequence (DNA): TGCGCCAGCAGCACGACATTCACAGATACGCAGTATTTT. Translating gives CASSTTFTDTQYF. This chain joins TRBV5-1 and TRBJ2-3; D unresolved. The CDR3 spans 13 residues. Trimming shortened V by 4 bases and J by 2 bases, and 8 bases separated the two germline ends. CDR1 SGHRS and CDR2 YFSETQ come from the germline V gene.